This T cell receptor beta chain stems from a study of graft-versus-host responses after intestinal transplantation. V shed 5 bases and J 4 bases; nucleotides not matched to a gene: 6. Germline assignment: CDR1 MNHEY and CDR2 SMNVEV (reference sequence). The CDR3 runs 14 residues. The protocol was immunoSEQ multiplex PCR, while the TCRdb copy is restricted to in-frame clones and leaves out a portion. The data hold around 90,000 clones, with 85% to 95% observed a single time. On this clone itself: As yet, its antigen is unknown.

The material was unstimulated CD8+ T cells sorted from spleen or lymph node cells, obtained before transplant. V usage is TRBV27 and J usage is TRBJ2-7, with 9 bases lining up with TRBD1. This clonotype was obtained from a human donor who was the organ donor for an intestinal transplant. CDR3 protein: CASSPDRGAYEQYF. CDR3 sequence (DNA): TGTGCCAGCAGTCCAGACAGGGGGGCGTACGAGCAGTACTTC.